The clone carrying this T cell receptor (beta chain) was seen a single time. Compared with germline, one end of the junction differs, possibly owing to a read error. The data derive from a study of blood T cell repertoires in COVID-19. Study-level information: Some COVID-19 samples were acute and others convalescent; all came from the United States, Italy and Spain. PBMCs, B-cell-depleted T cells, or T cells provided the cDNA or gDNA that made up the material.

Per germline, CDR1 SSHAT and CDR2 FNYEAQ (reference sequence). The CDR3 totals 16 residues. In the authors' methods: By means of reference gene primer amplification, nucleated cell counts were estimated. Only in-frame clones appear in the TCRdb table, and some are missing; sequencing was by immunoSEQ multiplex PCR. V, J and clone size reflect that table, while D and trimming were determined from the DNA. The sample records 120,000 to 150,000 clones, just under 90% being singletons. V and J are TRBV7-7 and TRBJ2-2; 11 bases agree with TRBD2. The receptor comes from a woman in her 40s with acute or convalescent COVID-19. Sequencing was performed on peripheral blood. The chain's CDR3 is CASILTSGTNTGELFF. The CDR3 DNA is TGTGCTAGCATCCTGACTAGCGGGACTAACACCGGGGAGCTGTTTTTT.